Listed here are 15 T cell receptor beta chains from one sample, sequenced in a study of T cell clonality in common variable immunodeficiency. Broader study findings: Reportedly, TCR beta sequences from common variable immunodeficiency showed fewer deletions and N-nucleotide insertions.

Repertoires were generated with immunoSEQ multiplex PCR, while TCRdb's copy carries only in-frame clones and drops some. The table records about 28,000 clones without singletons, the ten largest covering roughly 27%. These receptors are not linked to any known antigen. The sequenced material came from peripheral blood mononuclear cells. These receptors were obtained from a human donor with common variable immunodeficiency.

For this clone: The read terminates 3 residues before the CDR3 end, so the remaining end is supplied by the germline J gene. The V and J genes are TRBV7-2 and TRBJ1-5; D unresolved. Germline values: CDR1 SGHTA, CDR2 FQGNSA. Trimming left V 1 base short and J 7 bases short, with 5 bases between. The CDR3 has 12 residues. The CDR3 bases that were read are TGTGCCAGCAGCTTAGAGGCCCAGCCC. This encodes CASSLEAQP. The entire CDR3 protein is CASSLEAQPQHF.

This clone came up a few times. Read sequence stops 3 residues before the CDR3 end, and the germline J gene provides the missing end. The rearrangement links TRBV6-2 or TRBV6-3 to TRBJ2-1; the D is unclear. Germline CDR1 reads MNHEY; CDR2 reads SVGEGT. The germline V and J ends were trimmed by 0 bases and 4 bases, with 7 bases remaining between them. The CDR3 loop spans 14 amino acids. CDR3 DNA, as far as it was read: TGTGCCAGCAGTTACTCTTCCCCATACAATGAG. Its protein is CASSYSSPYNE. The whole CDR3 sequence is CASSYSSPYNEQFF.

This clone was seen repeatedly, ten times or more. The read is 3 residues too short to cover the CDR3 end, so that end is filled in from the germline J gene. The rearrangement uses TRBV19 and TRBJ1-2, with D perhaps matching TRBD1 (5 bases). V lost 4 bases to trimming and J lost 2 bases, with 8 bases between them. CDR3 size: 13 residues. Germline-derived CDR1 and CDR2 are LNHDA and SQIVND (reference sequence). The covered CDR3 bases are TGTGCCAGTAGTACGGGGGGAAACTATGGC. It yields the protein CASSTGGNYG. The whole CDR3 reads CASSTGGNYGYTF.

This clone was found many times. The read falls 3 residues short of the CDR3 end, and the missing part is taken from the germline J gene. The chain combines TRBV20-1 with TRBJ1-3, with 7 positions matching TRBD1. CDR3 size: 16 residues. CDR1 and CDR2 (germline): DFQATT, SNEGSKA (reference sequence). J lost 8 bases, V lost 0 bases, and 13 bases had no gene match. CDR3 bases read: TGCAGTGCTAGAGATTCGCGACAGGGAGAAGCGCACACC. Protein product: CSARDSRQGEAHT. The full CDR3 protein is CSARDSRQGEAHTIYF.

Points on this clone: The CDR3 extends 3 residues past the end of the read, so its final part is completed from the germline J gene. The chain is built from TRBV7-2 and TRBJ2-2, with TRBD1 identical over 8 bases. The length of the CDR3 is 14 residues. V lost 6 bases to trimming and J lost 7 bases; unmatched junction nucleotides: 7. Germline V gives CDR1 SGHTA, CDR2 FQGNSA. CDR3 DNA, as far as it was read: TGTGCCAGCAGACAGACAGGGGTTGGCGGGGAG. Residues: CASRQTGVGGE. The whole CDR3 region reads CASRQTGVGGELFF.

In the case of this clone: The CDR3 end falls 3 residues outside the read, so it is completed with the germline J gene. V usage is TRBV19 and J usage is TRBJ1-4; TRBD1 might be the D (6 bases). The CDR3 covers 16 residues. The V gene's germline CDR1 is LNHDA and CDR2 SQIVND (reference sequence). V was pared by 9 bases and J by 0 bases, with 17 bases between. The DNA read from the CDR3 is TGTGCCAGCACCCCACAGGGCCGCGCAACTAATGAAAAA. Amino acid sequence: CASTPQGRATNEK. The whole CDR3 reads CASTPQGRATNEKLFF.

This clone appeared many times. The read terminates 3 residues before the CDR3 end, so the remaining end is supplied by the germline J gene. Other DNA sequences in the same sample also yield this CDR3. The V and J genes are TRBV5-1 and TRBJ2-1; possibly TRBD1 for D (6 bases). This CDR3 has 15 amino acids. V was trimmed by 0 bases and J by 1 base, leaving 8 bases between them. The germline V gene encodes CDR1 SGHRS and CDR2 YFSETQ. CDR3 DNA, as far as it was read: TGCGCCAGCAGCTTGGAAAGGGGGTCCTACAATGAG. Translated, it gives CASSLERGSYNE. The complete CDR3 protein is CASSLERGSYNEQFF.

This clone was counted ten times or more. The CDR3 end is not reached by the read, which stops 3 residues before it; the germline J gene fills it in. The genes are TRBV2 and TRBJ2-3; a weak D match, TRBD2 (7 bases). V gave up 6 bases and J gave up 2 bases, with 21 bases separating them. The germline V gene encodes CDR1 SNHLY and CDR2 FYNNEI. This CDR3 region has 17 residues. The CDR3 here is CASSDSGGPLDTDTQYF. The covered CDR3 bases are TGTGCCAGCAGCGACTCGGGGGGCCCTCTCGACACAGATACG.

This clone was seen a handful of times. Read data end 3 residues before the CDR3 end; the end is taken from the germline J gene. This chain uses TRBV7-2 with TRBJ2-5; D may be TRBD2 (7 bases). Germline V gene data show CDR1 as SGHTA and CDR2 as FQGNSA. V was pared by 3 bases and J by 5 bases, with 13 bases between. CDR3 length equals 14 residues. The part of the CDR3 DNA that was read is TGTGCCAGCAGCTTGGGGGGGGCCGGGGAGACC. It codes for CASSLGGAGET. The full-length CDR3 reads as CASSLGGAGETQYF. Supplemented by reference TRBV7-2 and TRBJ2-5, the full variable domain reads GAGVSQSPSNKVTEKGKDVELRCDPISGHTALYWYRQSLGQGLEFLIYFQGNSAPDKSGLPSDRFSAERTGGSVSTLTIQRTQQEDSAVYLCASSLGGAGETQYFGPGTRLLVL.

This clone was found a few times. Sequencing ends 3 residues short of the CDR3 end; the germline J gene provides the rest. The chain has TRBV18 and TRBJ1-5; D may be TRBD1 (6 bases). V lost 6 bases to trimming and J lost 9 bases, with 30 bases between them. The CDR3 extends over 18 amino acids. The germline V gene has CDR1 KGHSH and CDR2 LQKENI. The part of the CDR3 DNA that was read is TGTGCCAGCTCTCTCCAACGAATCGATCAGGGGCCGGGGGGGCCC. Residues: CASSLQRIDQGPGGP. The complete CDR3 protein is CASSLQRIDQGPGGPQHF.

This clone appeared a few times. CDR3 DNA, as far as it was read: TGTGCCAGCATCTTACGCGGACAAGGATATGAAAAA. Protein: CASILRGQGYEK. The entire CDR3 is CASILRGQGYEKLFF. The V and J genes are TRBV6-2 or TRBV6-3 and TRBJ1-4, with D possibly matching TRBD1 (5 bases). The CDR3 is cut off 3 residues early in the read; its end comes from the germline J gene. Per the germline V gene, CDR1 is MNHEY and CDR2 is SVGEGT. The V end was cut by 7 bases, the J end by 6 bases, with 18 bases between. CDR3 size: 15 residues.

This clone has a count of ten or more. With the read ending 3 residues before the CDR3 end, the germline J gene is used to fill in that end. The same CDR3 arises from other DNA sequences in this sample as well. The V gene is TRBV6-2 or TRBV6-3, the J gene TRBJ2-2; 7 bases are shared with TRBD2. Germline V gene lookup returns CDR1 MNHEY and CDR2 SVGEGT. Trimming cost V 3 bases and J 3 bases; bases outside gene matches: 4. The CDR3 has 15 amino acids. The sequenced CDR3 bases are TGTGCCAGCAGTTATCGTCGGGGGGACACCGGGGAG. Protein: CASSYRRGDTGE. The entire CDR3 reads CASSYRRGDTGELFF.

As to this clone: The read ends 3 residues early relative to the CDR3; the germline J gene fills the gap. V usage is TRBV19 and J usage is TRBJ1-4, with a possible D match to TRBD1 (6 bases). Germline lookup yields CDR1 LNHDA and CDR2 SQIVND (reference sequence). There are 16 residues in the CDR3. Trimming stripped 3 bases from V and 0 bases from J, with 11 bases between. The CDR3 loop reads CASSIRGGATNEKLFF. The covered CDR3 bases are TGTGCCAGTAGTATCAGGGGCGGTGCAACTAATGAAAAA.

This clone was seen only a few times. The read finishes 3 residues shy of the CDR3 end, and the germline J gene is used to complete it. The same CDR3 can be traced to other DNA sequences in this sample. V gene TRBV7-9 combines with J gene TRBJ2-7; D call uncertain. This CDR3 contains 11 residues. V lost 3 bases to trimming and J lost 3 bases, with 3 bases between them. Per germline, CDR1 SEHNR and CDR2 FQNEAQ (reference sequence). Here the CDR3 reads CASSFHYEQYF. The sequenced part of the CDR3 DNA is TGTGCCAGCAGCTTCCACTACGAG.

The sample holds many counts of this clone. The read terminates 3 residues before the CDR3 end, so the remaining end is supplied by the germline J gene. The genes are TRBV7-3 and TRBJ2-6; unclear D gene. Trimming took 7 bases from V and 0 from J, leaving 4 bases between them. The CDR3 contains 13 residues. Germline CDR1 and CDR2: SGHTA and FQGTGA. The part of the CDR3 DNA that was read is TGTGCCAGCACCATCTCTGGGGCCAACGTC. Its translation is CASTISGANV. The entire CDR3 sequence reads CASTISGANVLTF.